The clone carrying this T cell receptor (beta chain) was observed a few times. CDR1 is SGDLS and CDR2 is YYNGEE in the germline V gene. There are 17 residues in the CDR3. The junction had 10 bases not matched to a gene; V was cut back by 0 bases and J by 3 bases. Amplification used 60 Vbeta primers and 13 Jbeta primers. Assay used: immunoSEQ multiplex PCR; TCRdb lists only in-frame clones, some missing. The profile covers fewer than 200,000 clones, with approximately 74% appearing a single time and approximately 3% taken by the ten largest. The data stem from a study of cytomegalovirus exposure and HLA in healthy donors.

The source material was PBMCs. The TCR originated in a woman in her thirties in good health and CMV-seronegative. The chain uses TRBV9 and TRBJ2-7; 9 bases map to TRBD2. Here the CDR3 reads CASSVESLAGHDYEQYF. The CDR3 DNA reads as TGTGCCAGCAGCGTAGAATCCCTAGCGGGACACGACTACGAGCAGTACTTC.